This TCR beta chain was retrieved from a study of radiation and T cells in renal cell carcinoma. Study summary: Nephrectomy followed 15 Gy stereotactic body radiation by 4 weeks.

Overall study results and limits: In blood, top tumor clones expanded by 2 weeks, shrinking by 4. Baseline intratumoral clonotype presence is unknown without pretreatment biopsies.

Indicated time point: baseline pretreatment blood. As to treatment: 15 Gy SBRT to primary tumor, nephrectomy 4 weeks later. This renal cell carcinoma was of the clear cell type. Sequencing was performed with immunoSEQ multiplex PCR; in TCRdb, only in-frame clones are kept and a portion is missing. The profile shows about 130,000 clones, nearly 90% of them singletons. The CDR3 has 16 amino acids. The trim removed 3 bases at V and 4 bases at J, leaving 7 bases unmatched. Per germline, CDR1 SGHRS and CDR2 YFSETQ. Concerning this clone itself: The antigen remains undetermined.

This TCR came from a woman aged 50 to 65 with renal cell carcinoma. This specimen was blood, taken from a patient whose treatment included radiotherapy and nephrectomy. The V call is TRBV5-1, the J call TRBJ1-4, with 9 bases aligning to TRBD1. The CDR3 DNA reads as TGCGCCAGCAGCTCGGCCCTGGGACAGGGTAATGAAAAACTGTTTTTT. Translated: CASSSALGQGNEKLFF.